This T cell receptor beta chain was recovered during a study of blood T cells in healthy people across ages. Findings and caveats of the study: Donors of long life had a larger count of naive CD4+ cells and greater diversity than aged donors.

With a J-beta primer mix and a sample-barcoded 5' primer, a second PCR ran about 7 to 12 cycles. TCRdb recomputed calls from the 5' RACE reads with MiXCR, one row per CDR3 protein. The sample has approximately 1,000,000 distinct CDR3 sequences, around two fifths seen once. With respect to this clonotype: Its antigen is unidentified.

What was sequenced was blood. This sequence originates from a young man in good health.

CDR3 coding DNA: TGTGCCAGCAGCATCAGGACAGCCAACTATGGCTACACCTTC. Translation gives CASSIRTANYGYTF. The chain combines TRBV3-1 with TRBJ1-2; tentative D call: TRBD1 (6 bases). There are 14 residues in the CDR3. Trimming removed 5 bases from V and 2 bases from J, with 12 bases in between. From germline, CDR1 is LGHDT and CDR2 YNNKEL (reference sequence).